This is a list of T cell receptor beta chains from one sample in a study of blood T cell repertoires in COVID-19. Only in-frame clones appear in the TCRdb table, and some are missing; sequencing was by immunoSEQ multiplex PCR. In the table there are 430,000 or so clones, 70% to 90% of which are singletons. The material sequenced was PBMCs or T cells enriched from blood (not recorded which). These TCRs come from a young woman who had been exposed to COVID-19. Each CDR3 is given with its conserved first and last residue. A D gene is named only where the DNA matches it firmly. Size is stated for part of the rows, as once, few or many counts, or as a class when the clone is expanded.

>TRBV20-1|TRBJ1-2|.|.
TGCAGTGCTAGTGGCTTCCGGGGGAACTATGGCTACACCTTC
CSASGFRGNYGYTF
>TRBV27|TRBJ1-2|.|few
TGTGCCAGCAGCAGGCTATCTAACTATGGCTACACCTTC
CASSRLSNYGYTF
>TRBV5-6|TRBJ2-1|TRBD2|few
TGTGCCAGCAGCCCCTTTGGGGGAGGGACCTACAATGAGCAGTTCTTC
CASSPFGGGTYNEQFF
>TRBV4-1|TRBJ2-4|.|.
TGCGCCAGCAGCCAGAATCTGGGACACCAAGTTCAGTACTTC
CASSQNLGHQVQYF
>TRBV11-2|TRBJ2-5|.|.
TGTGCCAGCAGCTTAGGAGGAGGAGGAGAGACCCAGTACTTC
CASSLGGGGETQYF
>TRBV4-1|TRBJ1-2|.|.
TGCGCCAGCAGCCAAGAATCGCAGGGCTACACCTTC
CASSQESQGYTF
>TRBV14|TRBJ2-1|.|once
TGTGCCAGCCGAGCAACCGGTGAGCAGTTCTTC
CASRATGEQFF
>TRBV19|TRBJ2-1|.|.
TGTGCCAGTAGTAGAATCGGGCTACGGGAGCGGCAGTTCTTC
CASSRIGLRERQFF
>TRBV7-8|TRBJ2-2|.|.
TGTGCCAGCAGTACTACGTCCAGGGAGGACACCGGGGAGCTGTTTTTT
CASSTTSREDTGELFF
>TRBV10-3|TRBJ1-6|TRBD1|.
TGTGCCATCAGTAGCGAGGACAGGGTGGGCTCACCCCTCCACTTT
CAISSEDRVGSPLHF
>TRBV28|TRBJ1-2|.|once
TGTGCCAGCAGCTCAGGGTTGGCTAACTATGGCTACACCTTC
CASSSGLANYGYTF
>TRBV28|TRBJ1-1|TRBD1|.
TGTGCCAGCAGTTCCCCCTCCGGGACAGTGAACACTGAAGCTTTCTTT
CASSSPSGTVNTEAFF
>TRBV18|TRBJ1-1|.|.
TGTGCCAGCTCACCATCGGGGAACACTGAAGCTTTCTTT
CASSPSGNTEAFF
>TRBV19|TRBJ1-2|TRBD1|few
TGTGCCAGTAGTATTGGACAGGGTTATGGCTACACCTTC
CASSIGQGYGYTF
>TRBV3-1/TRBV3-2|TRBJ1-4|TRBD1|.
TGTGCCAGCAGCAGACAGGGAACTAATGAAAAACTGTTTTTT
CASSRQGTNEKLFF
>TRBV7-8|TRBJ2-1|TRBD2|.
TGTGCCAGCAGCCCGACGGGGGGACTAGCGGAAGGGAGAGCTCGGTTCTTC
CASSPTGGLAEGRARFF
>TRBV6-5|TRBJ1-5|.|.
TGTGCCAGCAGTTATTCCGGACTCGGGAATCAGCCCCAGCATTTT
CASSYSGLGNQPQHF
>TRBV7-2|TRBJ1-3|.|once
TGTGCCAGCAGCTTAGGCAGGCCGGGGGTAAACACCATATATTTT
CASSLGRPGVNTIYF
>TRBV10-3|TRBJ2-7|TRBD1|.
TGTGCCACCGGACAGGGGGGCGACGAGCAGTACTTC
CATGQGGDEQYF
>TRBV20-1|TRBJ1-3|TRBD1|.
TGCAGTGCTAGTTCTGGGGACAGAACTGGAAACACCATATATTTT
CSASSGDRTGNTIYF
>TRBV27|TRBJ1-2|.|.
TGTGCCAGCAGTTTATCGTCGGGGGCGGGGGTCTATGGCTACACCTTC
CASSLSSGAGVYGYTF
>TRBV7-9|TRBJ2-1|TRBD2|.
TGTGCCAGCAGCGACGGGACTACCCCCTCCTACAATGAGCAGTTCTTC
CASSDGTTPSYNEQFF
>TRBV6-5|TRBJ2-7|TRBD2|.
TGTGCCAGCGGTATAGGCGCGGGGGTGGGCGAGCAGTACTTC
CASGIGAGVGEQYF
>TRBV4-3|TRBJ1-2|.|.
TGCGCCAGCAGCCAAGATCGTCGAGCCAACGGCTACACCTTC
CASSQDRRANGYTF
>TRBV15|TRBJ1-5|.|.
TGTGCCACCAGCCTAGGGGCTAGCAATCAGCCCCAGCATTTT
CATSLGASNQPQHF
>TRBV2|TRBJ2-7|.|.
TGTGCCAGCAGTGAGTCAGGCGCCTTTGAGCAGTACTTC
CASSESGAFEQYF
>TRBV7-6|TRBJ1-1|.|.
TGTGCCAGCAGCTCCGGGGGGCTTGAAGCTTTCTTT
CASSSGGLEAFF
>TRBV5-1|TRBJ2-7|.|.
TGCGCCAGCAGCTTGGCGTCAGGCTACGAGCAGTACTTC
CASSLASGYEQYF
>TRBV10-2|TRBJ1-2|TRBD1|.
TGCGCCAGCAGTGAGTGGACAGGGCGCTATGGCTACACCTTC
CASSEWTGRYGYTF
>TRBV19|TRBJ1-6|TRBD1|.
TGTGCCAGTAGTAGCCGGACAGGGGGCAATAATTCACCCCTCCACTTT
CASSSRTGGNNSPLHF
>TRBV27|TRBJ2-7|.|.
TGTGCCAGCAGTCGGCAGGGAACCTACGAGCAGTACTTC
CASSRQGTYEQYF
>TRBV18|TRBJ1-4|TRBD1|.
TGTGCCAGCTCACGAGCCCAGGACAGGGCTAATGAAAAACTGTTTTTT
CASSRAQDRANEKLFF
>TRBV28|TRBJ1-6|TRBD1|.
TGTGCCAGCAGTTTGGGACAGGGTATTTATGCCTCCTATAATTCACCCCTCCACTTT
CASSLGQGIYASYNSPLHF
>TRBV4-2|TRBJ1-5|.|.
TGTGCCAGCAGCCAAGATACAACAGCAAATCAGCCCCAGCATTTT
CASSQDTTANQPQHF
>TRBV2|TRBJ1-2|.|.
TGTGCCAGCAGTGAACATACCCCTACAGGGAGGGCTAACTATGGCTACACCTTC
CASSEHTPTGRANYGYTF
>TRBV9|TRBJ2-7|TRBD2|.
TGTGCCAGCAGCGTAGGGACTAGCGGGAGCTCCTACGAGCAGTACTTC
CASSVGTSGSSYEQYF
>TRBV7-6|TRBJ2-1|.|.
TGTGCCAGCAGCTTAGCGGGAGGCCATAGAGATGAGCAGTTCTTC
CASSLAGGHRDEQFF
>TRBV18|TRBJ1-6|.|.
TGTGCCAGCTCACCGGGGAGAGATAATTCACCCCTCCACTTT
CASSPGRDNSPLHF
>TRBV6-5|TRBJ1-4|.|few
TGTGCCAGCAGACAGCCCCCGGTTGAAAAACTGTTTTTT
CASRQPPVEKLFF
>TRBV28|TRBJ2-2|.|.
TGTGCCAGCAGTCCATATCTCAGCGGGTCAAACACCGGGGAGCTGTTTTTT
CASSPYLSGSNTGELFF
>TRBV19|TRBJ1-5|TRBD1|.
TGTGCCAGTAGTAAGGGGACAGGGTGGAATAGCAATCAGCCCCAGCATTTT
CASSKGTGWNSNQPQHF
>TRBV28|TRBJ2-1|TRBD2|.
TGTGCCAGCAGTTTCCCTATAGCGGGAGCATACAATGAGCAGTTCTTC
CASSFPIAGAYNEQFF
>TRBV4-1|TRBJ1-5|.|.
TGCGCCAGCAGCCCCGCGGGGGGAAACAATCAGCCCCAGCATTTT
CASSPAGGNNQPQHF
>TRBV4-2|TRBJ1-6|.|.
TGTGCCAGCAGCCCTATCGAGCGGTATAATTCACCCCTCCACTTT
CASSPIERYNSPLHF
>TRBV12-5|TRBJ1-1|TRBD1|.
TGTGCTAGTGGTCATGGACAGGGGATCACTGAAGCTTTCTTT
CASGHGQGITEAFF
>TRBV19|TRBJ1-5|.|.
TGTGCCAGTAGTACCACAGGGAATCAGCCCCAGCATTTT
CASSTTGNQPQHF
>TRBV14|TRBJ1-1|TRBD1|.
TGTGCCAGCAGCAGAAGACAGGGATGGGCTGAAGCTTTCTTT
CASSRRQGWAEAFF
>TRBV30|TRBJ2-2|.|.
TGTGCACTTACCGGGACAAAGAACACCGGGGAGCTGTTTTTT
CALTGTKNTGELFF
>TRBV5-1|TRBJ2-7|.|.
TGCGCCAGCAGCGGCGTGGGGAGAGAGTACGAGCAGTACTTC
CASSGVGREYEQYF
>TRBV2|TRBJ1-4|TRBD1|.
TGTGCCAGCAGTGGGGACAGGGGGCGTGTTACGGCTAATGAAAAACTGTTTTTT
CASSGDRGRVTANEKLFF
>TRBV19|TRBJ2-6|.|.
TGTGCCAGTCGGTCTGGGAGCTCTGGGGCCAACGTCCTGACTTTC
CASRSGSSGANVLTF
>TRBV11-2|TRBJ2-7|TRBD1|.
TGTGCCAGCAGCCCGATGGGACAGGCAATCTCCTACGAGCAGTACTTC
CASSPMGQAISYEQYF
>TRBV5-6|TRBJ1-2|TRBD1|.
TGTGCCAGCAGCTTGGACAGGGGACCTGTCGACACCTTC
CASSLDRGPVDTF
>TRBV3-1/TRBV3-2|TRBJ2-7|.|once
TGTGCCAGCACCCTCCGCTCCTACGAGCAGTACTTC
CASTLRSYEQYF